The clone carrying this TCR beta chain was detected many times. Its cognate antigen is unknown. The sample is drawn from a study of CD8 T cells in ankylosing spondylitis. General study points: As reported, disease-linked clones showed significant enrichment in matched ankylosing spondylitis synovial fluid. CD8+ cells made up the disease-linked clones, which were relatively rare in peripheral blood. Among TCR beta sequences, a motif of roughly 8 highly homologous variants appeared characteristic of ankylosing spondylitis blood.

Using its own MiXCR run on the 5' RACE reads, TCRdb lists one record per CDR3 protein. Altogether fewer than 550,000 distinct CDR3 sequences are present, about 5.4% being singletons, with the ten largest covering approximately 3.5%. CDR3 length: 15 residues. CDR1 is SGDLS and CDR2 is YYNGEE in the germline V gene. V was pared by 3 bases and J by 10 bases, with 6 bases of the junction left unmatched. The source is a male donor with ankylosing spondylitis. The rearrangement joins TRBV9 to TRBJ2-1; TRBD2 matches 14 bases. The sequenced sample was blood, either unsorted or a sorted T cell fraction (not recorded which). CDR3 region: CASSGPGLAGVEQFF. The CDR3 coding sequence is TGTGCCAGCAGCGGTCCGGGACTAGCGGGGGTAGAGCAGTTCTTC.